The sequence of this T cell receptor (beta chain) was determined in a study of blood T cell repertoires in COVID-19. Study information: T cells, B-cell-depleted T cells, or PBMCs provided the cDNA or gDNA that served as material.

Method: immunoSEQ multiplex PCR; TCRdb's copy keeps in-frame clones and lacks some. Of fewer than 250,000 clones listed, roughly 87% are singletons. The CDR3 is made up of 21 amino acids. The germline V gene encodes CDR1 MDHEN and CDR2 SYDVKM. V was clipped by 4 bases and J by 0 bases; unmatched bases: 20. The chain carries TRBV28 and TRBJ1-5; 8 nucleotides line up with TRBD1. This sequence originates from a man in his thirties or forties in a cohort exposed to, infected with or recovered from COVID-19 (not recorded which). The sequenced material came from PBMCs or T cells enriched from blood (not recorded which). The CDR3 protein is CASSSSGLGQVSINSNQPQHF. CDR3 sequence (DNA): TGTGCCAGCAGTTCATCGGGTCTGGGACAGGTTTCGATCAATAGCAATCAGCCCCAGCATTTT.